Presented here are 8 T cell receptor beta chains from one specimen sequenced in a study of patients and donors after allogeneic stem cell transplantation. TCRdb called the RT-PCR reads again in MiXCR, with one record for every CDR3 protein. The sample includes about a million distinct CDR3 sequences, roughly 17% of them seen just once. The sequenced sample was blood, either unsorted or a sorted T cell fraction (not recorded which). The receptor source for this set is a human donor who was either an allogeneic HSCT recipient or a stem cell or donor lymphocyte infusion donor (not recorded which). It is not recorded whose cells these are; they may come from a transplant donor.

This chain links TRBV27 with TRBJ2-7; D ambiguous. The CDR3 has 14 residues. The germline V gene has CDR1 MNHEY and CDR2 SMNVEV (reference sequence). V was clipped by 0 bases and J by 6 bases, with 12 bases between them. CDR3 in DNA: TGTGCCAGCAGTTTATCGGAAGATCTGGCCGAGCAGTACTTC. Protein sequence: CASSLSEDLAEQYF.

The CDR3 DNA reads TGCAGCGCCCCCCTCCGGAGGGGTAGCGGATCAGATACGCAGTATTTT. Protein: CSAPLRRGSGSDTQYF. The chain employs TRBV29-1 and TRBJ2-3; D perhaps matches TRBD2 (6 bases). The CDR3 is 16 amino acids. The germline V gene encodes CDR1 SQVTM and CDR2 ANQGSEA. V lost 7 bases to trimming and J lost 4 bases, with 24 bases between them.

This clonotype was detected only a few times. The rearrangement links TRBV6-1 to TRBJ1-2; TRBD1 matches at 8 bases. J gave up 5 bases and V 6 bases, and 11 bases lay outside the gene matches. This CDR3 region has 15 residues. CDR1 is MNHNS, CDR2 SASEGT, per germline. The CDR3: CASRGGQGVRYGYTF. In DNA, the CDR3 is TGTGCCAGCAGAGGTGGACAGGGTGTGCGGTATGGCTACACCTTC.

The V gene is TRBV2, the J gene TRBJ2-1; 7 positions match TRBD1. This CDR3 has 15 residues. With 2 bases clipped from V and 9 bases from J, the junction kept 10 bases outside the gene matches. The germline gives CDR1 SNHLY, CDR2 FYNNEI. The CDR3 nucleotides read TGTGCCAGCAGTGAAACCCGACAGGGAATGGGTGAGCAGTTCTTC. Amino acid sequence: CASSETRQGMGEQFF.

V gene TRBV4-1 combines with J gene TRBJ2-1; D unresolved. CDR3 length: 17 residues. Trimming cost V 0 bases and J 1 base, with 13 bases left between them. CDR1 MGHRA and CDR2 YSYEKL come from the germline V gene. The CDR3 DNA sequence: TGCGCCAGCAGCCAAGACGCGCGGCCAGCATCCTACAATGAGCAGTTCTTC. Translated: CASSQDARPASYNEQFF.

The chain combines TRBV20-1 with TRBJ2-7, with D possibly matching TRBD1 (5 bases). Trimming left V 0 bases short and J 3 bases short, with 9 bases between. The germline CDR1 and CDR2 sequences are DFQATT and SNEGSKA (reference sequence). This CDR3 comprises 13 residues. CDR3 sequence reads: CSARDGAIYEQYF. The DNA for the CDR3 is TGCAGTGCTAGAGATGGGGCGATCTACGAGCAGTACTTC.

V and J are TRBV7-9 and TRBJ1-2, with D possibly matching TRBD1 (5 bases). The CDR3 is made up of 15 amino acids. V shed 2 bases and J shed 4 bases, with 14 bases lying between them. The germline V gene has CDR1 SEHNR and CDR2 FQNEAQ (reference sequence). The CDR3 bases are TGTGCCAGCAGCTTATCCCGAAGAGGGACCTATGGCTACACCTTC. This gives the protein CASSLSRRGTYGYTF.

This clonotype has only a few counts. The rearrangement links TRBV7-3 to TRBJ2-1; TRBD2 is a possible D gene (6 bases). CDR1 is SGHTA, CDR2 FQGTGA, per germline. The ends were cut back, 5 bases at V and 6 bases at J, with 20 bases in the middle. The CDR3 is 16 amino acids. The CDR3 sequence is CASSPQSGVSTNEQFF. The DNA for the CDR3 is TGTGCCAGCAGCCCCCAATCGGGAGTCAGTACCAATGAGCAGTTCTTC. Combining the CDR3 with reference TRBV7-3 and TRBJ2-1 gives the whole variable domain GAGVSQTPSNKVTEKGKYVELRCDPISGHTALYWYRQSLGQGPEFLIYFQGTGAADDSGLPNDRFFAVRPEGSVSTLKIQRTERGDSAVYLCASSPQSGVSTNEQFFGPGTRLTVL.